A selection of T cell receptor beta chains follows, all from one sample in a study of T cells after yellow fever vaccination. TCRdb analysed the 5' RACE reads with MiXCR anew, one entry per CDR3 protein. This table has 250,000 to 400,000 distinct CDR3 sequences, around 4.5% appearing once. The sample consisted of PBMCs, taken 15 days after the yellow fever booster vaccination. The receptors originated from a man aged 18 to 29 who received the YFV17D yellow fever vaccine. CDR3s include the opening cysteine and the closing phenylalanine or tryptophan. The D gene is left open where the match is weak. Only some rows state a clone size, as once, few, many or a class for expanded clones.

CDR3 DNA: TGTGCCAGCAGTTTCGCCCTAGCGGAAGAGACCCAGTACTTC
CDR3 protein: CASSFALAEETQYF
CDR3 length: 14
V gene: TRBV12-3/TRBV12-4
D gene: TRBD2
clone size: few
J gene: TRBJ2-5

CDR3 DNA: TGTGCCACCAGCAGAGATTATTTTCCAGGGGAGGGCTACACCTTC
CDR3 protein: CATSRDYFPGEGYTF
CDR3 length: 15
V gene: TRBV15
D gene: NA
clone size: many
J gene: TRBJ1-2

CDR3 DNA: TGTGCCAGCAGCTTACGGGCAGGGGGCCTCGGGGAGCTGTTTTTT
CDR3 protein: CASSLRAGGLGELFF
CDR3 length: 15
V gene: TRBV9
D gene: TRBD1
clone size: few
J gene: TRBJ2-2

CDR3 DNA: TGTGCCAGCAGCCGGCGGGGCAATGAGCAGTTCTTC
CDR3 protein: CASSRRGNEQFF
CDR3 length: 12
V gene: TRBV9
D gene: NA
clone size: many
J gene: TRBJ2-1

CDR3 DNA: TGTGCCAGCAGTCTACGGACGGGGAGCTCCTACAATGAGCAGTTCTTC
CDR3 protein: CASSLRTGSSYNEQFF
CDR3 length: 16
V gene: TRBV27
D gene: NA
clone size: many
J gene: TRBJ2-1

CDR3 DNA: TGTGCCAGTAGTTCTTCGGACAGCAACTATGGCTACACCTTC
CDR3 protein: CASSSSDSNYGYTF
CDR3 length: 14
V gene: TRBV19
D gene: NA
clone size: few
J gene: TRBJ1-2

CDR3 DNA: TGTGCCACCAGTGACGTACTCGACAGGGGTAATGAGCAGTTCTTC
CDR3 protein: CATSDVLDRGNEQFF
CDR3 length: 15
V gene: TRBV24-1
D gene: TRBD1
clone size: few
J gene: TRBJ2-1

CDR3 DNA: TGCGCCAGCAGCCTGATAAGGGCTTTAAGTGAAAAACTGTTTTTT
CDR3 protein: CASSLIRALSEKLFF
CDR3 length: 15
V gene: TRBV4-3
D gene: NA
clone size: many
J gene: TRBJ1-4

CDR3 DNA: TGTGCCAGCAGCTTAGAGACCTCGGTCGGGGAGCTGTTTTTT
CDR3 protein: CASSLETSVGELFF
CDR3 length: 14
V gene: TRBV7-9
D gene: NA
clone size: many
J gene: TRBJ2-2

CDR3 DNA: TGCGCCAGCAGCTTCATGACAGGGCAAGATGAAAAACTGTTTTTT
CDR3 protein: CASSFMTGQDEKLFF
CDR3 length: 15
V gene: TRBV5-1
D gene: TRBD1
clone size: many
J gene: TRBJ1-4

CDR3 DNA: TGCGCCAGCAGCCCGGGACAGCACACCGGGGAGCTGTTTTTT
CDR3 protein: CASSPGQHTGELFF
CDR3 length: 14
V gene: TRBV5-1
D gene: TRBD1
clone size: NA
J gene: TRBJ2-2

CDR3 DNA: TGTGCCAGCAGGACGGGGATCGGTAATTCACCCCTCCACTTT
CDR3 protein: CASRTGIGNSPLHF
CDR3 length: 14
V gene: TRBV28
D gene: NA
clone size: NA
J gene: TRBJ1-6

CDR3 DNA: TGTGCCAGCAGCGAGACAGGGGCGGCCACTGAAGCTTTCTTT
CDR3 protein: CASSETGAATEAFF
CDR3 length: 14
V gene: TRBV7-3
D gene: TRBD1
clone size: many
J gene: TRBJ1-1

CDR3 DNA: TGTGCCGCTGGGAACGGCCGGGAAGGGTACTTC
CDR3 protein: CAAGNGREGYF
CDR3 length: 11
V gene: TRBV7-2
D gene: NA
clone size: many
J gene: TRBJ2-4

CDR3 DNA: TGTGCCAGCAGCAGGGGACTGAAACCATACAATGAGCAGTTCTTC
CDR3 protein: CASSRGLKPYNEQFF
CDR3 length: 15
V gene: TRBV5-6
D gene: NA
clone size: many
J gene: TRBJ2-1

CDR3 DNA: TGTGCCAGCAGCTTGGCCCTAGCGGGGGGGCAAGATACGCAGTATTTT
CDR3 protein: CASSLALAGGQDTQYF
CDR3 length: 16
V gene: TRBV7-9
D gene: TRBD2
clone size: many
J gene: TRBJ2-3